Below are 16 T cell receptor beta chains sequenced from a single sample in a study of early T cells in non-severe SARS-CoV-2 infection. TCRdb reprocessed the 5' RACE reads via MiXCR and lists one record per CDR3 protein. The sample shows some 42,000 distinct CDR3 sequences, about 5.9% of them seen only once. The source was whole blood, collected at baseline. These receptors all stem from an adult who was a healthcare worker with PCR-confirmed SARS-CoV-2 infection or an uninfected control (not recorded which).

This chain links TRBV25-1 with TRBJ2-3, with a tentative D call TRBD2 (5 bases). Germline lookup yields CDR1 MGHDK and CDR2 SYGVNS. With 7 bases removed from V and 7 bases from J, the gap between germline ends came to 15 bases. There are 13 residues in the CDR3. CDR3 loop: CASTKRGTNTQYF. The DNA of the CDR3 is TGTGCCAGCACCAAACGGGGAACAAATACGCAGTATTTT.

This clonotype was seen at least ten times. The rearrangement joins TRBV6-1 to TRBJ2-7; tentative D call: TRBD1 (5 bases). Between the trimmed V and J ends, which lost 5 bases and 3 bases, there was a span of 20 bases. Germline CDR1 reads MNHNS; CDR2 reads SASEGT. CDR3 size: 16 residues. The CDR3 protein is CASSIDGAGNYYEQYF. CDR3 coding DNA: TGTGCCAGCAGTATAGATGGGGCAGGGAACTACTACGAGCAGTACTTC.

This clonotype was counted many times. The V and J genes are TRBV29-1 and TRBJ2-1; D unresolved. CDR1 and CDR2 from the germline V gene are SQVTM and ANQGSEA. This CDR3 is built from 11 residues. Between the trimmed V and J ends, which lost 3 bases and 9 bases, there was a span of 9 bases. For the CDR3, the DNA is TGCAGCGTTGACACTGTTCGTGAGCAGTTCTTC. It specifies CSVDTVREQFF.

The V gene is TRBV7-9, the J gene TRBJ1-1, with D possibly matching TRBD1 (6 bases). Germline assignment: CDR1 SEHNR and CDR2 FQNEAQ (reference sequence). Trimming shortened V by 3 bases and J by 0 bases, and 14 bases separated the two germline ends. The CDR3 is made up of 16 amino acids. DNA for the CDR3: TGTGCCAGCAGCTTCCCCAGGGACACTTTGAACACTGAAGCTTTCTTT. This sequence encodes CASSFPRDTLNTEAFF.

This clonotype has ten or more counts. The rearrangement joins TRBV7-9 to TRBJ1-1; D remains ambiguous. V shed 2 bases and J shed 6 bases, with 16 bases lying between them. Germline V gives CDR1 SEHNR, CDR2 FQNEAQ (reference sequence). This CDR3 spans 15 amino acids. Here the CDR3 DNA reads TGTGCCAGCAGCTTATCCCATGGGTTAGGGCCTGAAGCTTTCTTT. Amino acid sequence: CASSLSHGLGPEAFF.

In this sample, this clonotype turned up a few times. This chain uses TRBV2 with TRBJ1-5; possible D gene TRBD1, 6 bases. Germline V CDR1 and CDR2: SNHLY, FYNNEI. This CDR3 region has 15 residues. Trimming shortened V by 6 bases and J by 2 bases, and 14 bases separated the two germline ends. The chain's CDR3 is CASSQDSFGNQPQHF. In nucleotides, the CDR3 is TGTGCCAGCAGCCAGGACAGTTTTGGCAATCAGCCCCAGCATTTT.

This clonotype was seen many times. The genes are TRBV7-6 and TRBJ2-5, with D maybe TRBD1 (6 bases). The V end was cut by 1 base, the J end by 1 base, with 10 bases between. Germline V CDR1 and CDR2: SGHVS, FNYEAQ. This CDR3 region has 15 residues. The CDR3 DNA is TGTGCCAGCAGCTTAGGGGGACAAGCCCAAGAGACCCAGTACTTC. This codes for CASSLGGQAQETQYF.

This clonotype occurred many times. This sequence joins TRBV5-1 and TRBJ2-1; no reliable D call. Germline lookup yields CDR1 SGHRS and CDR2 YFSETQ. Trimming pared 3 bases from V and 0 bases from J, leaving 10 bases between. The CDR3 runs to 15 residues. The chain's CDR3 is CASSYQVNSYNEQFF. The DNA for the CDR3 is TGCGCCAGCAGCTATCAGGTGAACTCCTACAATGAGCAGTTCTTC.

A few counts support this clonotype. The V call is TRBV6-6, the J call TRBJ1-3; D is unresolved. This CDR3 has 14 residues. Germline-derived CDR1 and CDR2 are MNHNY and SVGAGI (reference sequence). Trimming removed 2 bases at V and 6 bases at J, with 11 bases between. CDR3 nucleotide sequence: TGTGCCAGCAGTTACGAAACAGAGGAAAACACCATATATTTT. Translation gives CASSYETEENTIYF.

This clonotype was seen at least ten times. The chain combines TRBV12-3 or TRBV12-4 with TRBJ1-2, with 7 bases that match TRBD1. The CDR3 extends over 14 amino acids. Trimming at V came to 4 bases and at J to 4 bases, leaving 6 bases not matched to a gene. The CDR3 is CASSSQGPTYGYTF. The CDR3 coding sequence is TGTGCCAGCAGTTCACAGGGGCCCACCTATGGCTACACCTTC.

This clonotype showed up many times. The V call is TRBV28, the J call TRBJ1-1; no clear D gene. Trimming took off 1 base at V and 5 bases at J, with 14 bases between the two ends. The germline gives CDR1 MDHEN, CDR2 SYDVKM. CDR3 size: 15 residues. The CDR3 spells CASSLLIRRETEAFF. The CDR3, as DNA: TGTGCCAGCAGTTTATTAATCCGGCGGGAAACTGAAGCTTTCTTT.

This clonotype was seen ten or more times. V gene TRBV29-1 combines with J gene TRBJ2-5; 7 bases agree with TRBD2. CDR3 length: 14 amino acids. Germline V lookup: CDR1 SQVTM, CDR2 ANQGSEA. After removal of 5 bases from V and 0 bases from J, the junction contained 6 bases not matched to a gene. The CDR3: CSVPAGVNQETQYF. CDR3 DNA: TGCAGCGTTCCCGCGGGGGTTAACCAAGAGACCCAGTACTTC.

This clonotype was detected ten times or more. This chain uses TRBV12-3 or TRBV12-4 with TRBJ2-1; 8 positions match TRBD2. CDR3 length: 15 residues. V was pared by 7 bases and J by 7 bases, with 12 bases of the junction left unmatched. For the CDR3, the DNA is TGTGCCAGCACCCTTATGGGGACTAGTGGGAATGAGCAGTTCTTC. This codes for CASTLMGTSGNEQFF.

In this sample, this clonotype turned up many times. J is TRBJ2-7 and V is TRBV20-1, with a tentative D call TRBD1 (6 bases). CDR3 length: 15 amino acids. Trimming stripped 4 bases from V and 0 bases from J, with 16 bases between. Per germline, CDR1 DFQATT and CDR2 SNEGSKA (reference sequence). The CDR3: CSATNPQGYSYEQYF. The CDR3 region has the DNA TGCAGTGCTACCAATCCACAGGGATACTCCTACGAGCAGTACTTC.

V and J are TRBV29-1 and TRBJ2-3, with a possible D match to TRBD1 (5 bases). Germline CDR1 SQVTM, CDR2 ANQGSEA. V gave up 4 bases and J gave up 4 bases, with 9 bases separating them. The CDR3 consists of 12 residues. CDR3 amino acids: CSVAGYPDTQYF. CDR3 nucleotide sequence: TGCAGCGTTGCAGGGTATCCAGATACGCAGTATTTT.

The rearrangement uses TRBV9 and TRBJ1-1; D gene ambiguous. This CDR3 has 14 amino acids. Trimming shortened V by 3 bases and J by 1 base, and 10 bases separated the two germline ends. CDR1 is SGDLS and CDR2 is YYNGEE in the germline V gene. The chain's CDR3 is CASSASPGNTEAFF. CDR3 in DNA: TGTGCCAGCAGCGCATCCCCCGGGAACACTGAAGCTTTCTTT.